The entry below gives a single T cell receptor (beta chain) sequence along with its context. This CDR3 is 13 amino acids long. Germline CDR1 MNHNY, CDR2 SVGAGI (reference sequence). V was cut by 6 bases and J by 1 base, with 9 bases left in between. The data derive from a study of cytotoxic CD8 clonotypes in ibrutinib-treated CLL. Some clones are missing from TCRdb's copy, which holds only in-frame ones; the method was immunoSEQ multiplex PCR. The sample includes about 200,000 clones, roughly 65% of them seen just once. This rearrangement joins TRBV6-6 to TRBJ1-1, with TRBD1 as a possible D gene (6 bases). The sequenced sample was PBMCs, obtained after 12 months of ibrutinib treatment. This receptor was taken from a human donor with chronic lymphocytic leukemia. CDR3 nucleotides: TGTGCCAGCAGCCCGACAGGGAACACTGAAGCTTTCTTT. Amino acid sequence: CASSPTGNTEAFF.